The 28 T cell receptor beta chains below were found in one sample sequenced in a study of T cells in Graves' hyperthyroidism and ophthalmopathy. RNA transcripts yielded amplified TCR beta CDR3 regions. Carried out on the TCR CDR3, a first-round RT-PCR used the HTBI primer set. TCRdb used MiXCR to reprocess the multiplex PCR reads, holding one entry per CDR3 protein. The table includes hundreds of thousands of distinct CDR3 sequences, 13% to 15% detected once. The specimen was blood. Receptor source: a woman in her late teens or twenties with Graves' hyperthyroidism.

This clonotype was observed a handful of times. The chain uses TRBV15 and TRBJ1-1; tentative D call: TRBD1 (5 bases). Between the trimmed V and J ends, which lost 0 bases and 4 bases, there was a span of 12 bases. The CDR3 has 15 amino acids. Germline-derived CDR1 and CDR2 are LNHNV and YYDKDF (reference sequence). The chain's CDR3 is CATSRDWGGGTEAFF. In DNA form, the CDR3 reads TGTGCCACCAGCAGAGATTGGGGGGGAGGCACTGAAGCTTTCTTT.

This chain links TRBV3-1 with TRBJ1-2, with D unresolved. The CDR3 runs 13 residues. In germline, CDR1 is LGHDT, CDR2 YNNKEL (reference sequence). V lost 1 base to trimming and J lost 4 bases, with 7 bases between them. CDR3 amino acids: CASSQAQVYGYTF. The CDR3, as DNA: TGTGCCAGCAGCCAAGCCCAGGTCTATGGCTACACCTTC.

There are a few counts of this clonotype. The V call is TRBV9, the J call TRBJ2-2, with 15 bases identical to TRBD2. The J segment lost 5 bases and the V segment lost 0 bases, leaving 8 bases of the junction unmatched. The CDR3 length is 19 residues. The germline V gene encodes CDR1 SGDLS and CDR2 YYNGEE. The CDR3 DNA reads TGTGCCAGCAGCGTAGTAATCGGACTAGCGGGAGGGGAAACCGGGGAGCTGTTTTTT. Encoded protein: CASSVVIGLAGGETGELFF.

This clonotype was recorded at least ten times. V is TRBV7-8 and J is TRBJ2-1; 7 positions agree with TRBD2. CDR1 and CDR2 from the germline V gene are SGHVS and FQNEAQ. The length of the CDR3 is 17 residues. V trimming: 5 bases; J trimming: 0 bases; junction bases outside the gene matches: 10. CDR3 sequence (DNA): TGTGCCAGCAGCCCCCGTGACGGCGGGAGCTCCTACAATGAGCAGTTCTTC. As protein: CASSPRDGGSSYNEQFF.

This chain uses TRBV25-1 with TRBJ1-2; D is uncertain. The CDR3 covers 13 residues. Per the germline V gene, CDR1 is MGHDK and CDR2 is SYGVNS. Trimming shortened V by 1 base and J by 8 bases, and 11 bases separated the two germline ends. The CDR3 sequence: CASSELIGKGYTF. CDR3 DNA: TGTGCCAGCAGTGAATTGATAGGGAAAGGCTACACCTTC.

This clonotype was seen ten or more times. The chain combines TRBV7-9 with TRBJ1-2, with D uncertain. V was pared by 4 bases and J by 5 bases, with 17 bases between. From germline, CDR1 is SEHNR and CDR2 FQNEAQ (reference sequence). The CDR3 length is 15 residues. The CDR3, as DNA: TGTGCCAGCAGCTCCTCTCGGCGAGAAGTTTATGGCTACACCTTC. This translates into CASSSSRREVYGYTF.

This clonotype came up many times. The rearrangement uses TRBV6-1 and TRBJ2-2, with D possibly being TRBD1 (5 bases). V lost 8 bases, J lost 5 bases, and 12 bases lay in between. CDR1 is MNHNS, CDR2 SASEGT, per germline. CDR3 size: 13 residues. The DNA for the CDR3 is TGTGCCAGCCGCTCGCAGGGAACCGGGGAGCTGTTTTTT. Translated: CASRSQGTGELFF.

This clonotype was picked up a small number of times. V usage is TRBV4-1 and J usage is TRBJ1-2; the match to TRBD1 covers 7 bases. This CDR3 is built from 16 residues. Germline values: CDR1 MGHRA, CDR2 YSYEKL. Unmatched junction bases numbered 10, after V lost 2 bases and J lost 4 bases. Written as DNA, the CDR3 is TGCGCCAGCAGCCAAACTGGGCAGGGGGGTACCTATGGCTACACCTTC. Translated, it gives CASSQTGQGGTYGYTF.

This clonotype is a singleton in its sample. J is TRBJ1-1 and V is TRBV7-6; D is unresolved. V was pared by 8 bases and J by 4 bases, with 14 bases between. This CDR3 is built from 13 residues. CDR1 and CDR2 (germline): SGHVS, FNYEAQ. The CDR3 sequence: CASFSKGFTEAFF. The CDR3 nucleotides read TGTGCCAGCTTCTCGAAGGGATTCACTGAAGCTTTCTTT. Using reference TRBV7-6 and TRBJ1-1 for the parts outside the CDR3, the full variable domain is GAGVSQSPRYKVTKRGQDVALRCDPISGHVSLYWYRQALGQGPEFLTYFNYEAQQDKSGLPNDRFSAERPEGSISTLTIQRTEQRDSAMYRCASFSKGFTEAFFGQGTRLTVV.

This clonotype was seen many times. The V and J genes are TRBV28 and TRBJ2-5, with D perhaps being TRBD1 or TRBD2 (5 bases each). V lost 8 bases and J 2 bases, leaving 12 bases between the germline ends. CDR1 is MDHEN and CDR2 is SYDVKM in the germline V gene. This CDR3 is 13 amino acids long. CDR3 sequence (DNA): TGTGCCAGCGCATCGGGGCTTCAAGAGACCCAGTACTTC. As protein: CASASGLQETQYF.

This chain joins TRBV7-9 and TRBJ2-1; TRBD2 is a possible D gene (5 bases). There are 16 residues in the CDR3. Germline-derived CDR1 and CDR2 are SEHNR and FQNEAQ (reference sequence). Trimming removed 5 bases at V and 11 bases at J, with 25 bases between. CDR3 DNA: TGTGCCAGCAGCCCGGACTCCCGGGGAAGCGGACGGCAGCAGTTCTTC. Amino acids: CASSPDSRGSGRQQFF.

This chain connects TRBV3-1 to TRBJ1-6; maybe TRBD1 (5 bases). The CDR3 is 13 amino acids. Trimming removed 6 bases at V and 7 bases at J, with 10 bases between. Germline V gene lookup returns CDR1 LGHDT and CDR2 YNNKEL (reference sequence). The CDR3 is CASRPRGNSPLHF. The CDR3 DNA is TGTGCCAGCAGACCCCGGGGCAATTCACCCCTCCACTTT.

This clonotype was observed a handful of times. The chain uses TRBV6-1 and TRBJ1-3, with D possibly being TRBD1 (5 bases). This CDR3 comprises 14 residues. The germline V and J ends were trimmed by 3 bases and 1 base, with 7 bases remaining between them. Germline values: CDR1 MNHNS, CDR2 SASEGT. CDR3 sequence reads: CASSEGQSGNTIYF. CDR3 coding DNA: TGTGCCAGCAGTGAGGGGCAATCTGGAAACACCATATATTTT.

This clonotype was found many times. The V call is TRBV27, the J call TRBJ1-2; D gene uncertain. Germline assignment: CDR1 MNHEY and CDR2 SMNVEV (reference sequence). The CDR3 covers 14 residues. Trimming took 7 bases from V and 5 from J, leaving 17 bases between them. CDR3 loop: CASNKSGRGYGYTF. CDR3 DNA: TGTGCCAGCAACAAGAGCGGCCGGGGATATGGCTACACCTTC.

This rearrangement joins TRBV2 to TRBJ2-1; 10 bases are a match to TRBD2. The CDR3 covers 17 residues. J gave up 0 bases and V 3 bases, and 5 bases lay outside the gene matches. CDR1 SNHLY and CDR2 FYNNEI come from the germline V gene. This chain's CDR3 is CASSDYSGRSSYNEQFF. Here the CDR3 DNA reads TGTGCCAGCAGTGACTATAGCGGGAGGTCCTCCTACAATGAGCAGTTCTTC.

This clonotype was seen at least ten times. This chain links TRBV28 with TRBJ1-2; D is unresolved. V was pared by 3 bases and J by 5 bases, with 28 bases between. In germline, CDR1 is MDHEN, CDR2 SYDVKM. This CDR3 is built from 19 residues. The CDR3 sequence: CASSFVPYGVIALLYGYTF. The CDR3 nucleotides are TGTGCCAGCAGTTTCGTGCCGTATGGGGTTATAGCCCTACTTTATGGCTACACCTTC.

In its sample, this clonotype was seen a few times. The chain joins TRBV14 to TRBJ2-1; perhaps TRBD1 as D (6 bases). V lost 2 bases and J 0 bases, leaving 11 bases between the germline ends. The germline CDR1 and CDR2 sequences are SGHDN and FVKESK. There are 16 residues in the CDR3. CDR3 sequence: CASSQLWDTSYNEQFF. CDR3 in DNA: TGTGCCAGCAGCCAACTCTGGGACACCTCCTACAATGAGCAGTTCTTC.

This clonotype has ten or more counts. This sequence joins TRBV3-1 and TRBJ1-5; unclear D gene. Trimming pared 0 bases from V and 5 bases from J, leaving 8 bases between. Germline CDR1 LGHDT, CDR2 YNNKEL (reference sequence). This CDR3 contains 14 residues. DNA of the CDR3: TGTGCCAGCAGCCAAGATACTGGTCATCAGCCCCAGCATTTT. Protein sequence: CASSQDTGHQPQHF.

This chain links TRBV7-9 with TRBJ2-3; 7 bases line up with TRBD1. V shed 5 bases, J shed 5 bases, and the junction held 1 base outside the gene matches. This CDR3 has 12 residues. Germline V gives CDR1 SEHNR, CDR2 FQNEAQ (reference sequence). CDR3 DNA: TGTGCCAGCAGCCGGACAGGAGATACGCAGTATTTT. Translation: CASSRTGDTQYF. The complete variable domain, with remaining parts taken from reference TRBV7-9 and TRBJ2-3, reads DTGVSQNPRHKITKRGQNVTFRCDPISEHNRLYWYRQTLGQGPEFLTYFQNEAQLEKSRLLSDRFSAERPKGSFSTLEIQRTEQGDSAMYLCASSRTGDTQYFGPGTRLTVL.

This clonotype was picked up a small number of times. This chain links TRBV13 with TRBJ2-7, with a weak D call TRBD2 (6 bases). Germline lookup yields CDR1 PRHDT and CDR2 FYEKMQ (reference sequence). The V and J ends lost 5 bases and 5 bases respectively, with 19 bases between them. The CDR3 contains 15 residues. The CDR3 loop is CASSPRGGPVHEQYF. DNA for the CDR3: TGTGCCAGCAGCCCTAGAGGAGGGCCTGTCCACGAGCAGTACTTC.

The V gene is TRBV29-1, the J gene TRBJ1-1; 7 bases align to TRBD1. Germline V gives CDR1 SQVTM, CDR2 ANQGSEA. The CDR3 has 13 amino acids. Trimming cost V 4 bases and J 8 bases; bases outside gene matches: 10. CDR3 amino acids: CSVARQGSAEAFF. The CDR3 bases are TGCAGCGTTGCCCGACAGGGAAGTGCAGAAGCTTTCTTT.

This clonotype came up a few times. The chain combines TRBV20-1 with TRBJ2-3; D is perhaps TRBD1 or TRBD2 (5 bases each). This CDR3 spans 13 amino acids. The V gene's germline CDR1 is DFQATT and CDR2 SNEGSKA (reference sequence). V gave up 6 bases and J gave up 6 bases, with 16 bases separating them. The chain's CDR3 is CSARDGAGDTQYF. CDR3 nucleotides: TGCAGTGCAAGGGACGGGGCCGGGGATACGCAGTATTTT.

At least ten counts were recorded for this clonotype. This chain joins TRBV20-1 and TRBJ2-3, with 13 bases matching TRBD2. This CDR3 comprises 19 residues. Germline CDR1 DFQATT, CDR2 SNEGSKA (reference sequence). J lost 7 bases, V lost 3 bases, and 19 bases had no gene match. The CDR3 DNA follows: TGCAGTGCTAGTGGGGGGGAACTAGCGGGAGGGGCGACCGGGAATACGCAGTATTTT. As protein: CSASGGELAGGATGNTQYF.

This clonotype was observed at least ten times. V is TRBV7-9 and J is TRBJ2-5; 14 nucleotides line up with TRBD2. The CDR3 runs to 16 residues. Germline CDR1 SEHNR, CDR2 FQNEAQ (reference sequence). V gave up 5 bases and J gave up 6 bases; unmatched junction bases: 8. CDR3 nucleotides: TGTGCCAGCAGCCCTCCGGGACTAGCGGGAGTTAAGACCCAGTACTTC. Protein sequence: CASSPPGLAGVKTQYF.

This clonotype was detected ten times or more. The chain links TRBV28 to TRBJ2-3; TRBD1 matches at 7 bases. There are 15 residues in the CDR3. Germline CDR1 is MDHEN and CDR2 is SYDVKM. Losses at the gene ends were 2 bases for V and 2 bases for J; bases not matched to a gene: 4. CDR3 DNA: TGTGCCAGCAGTTTAGGGGGACAGCTCACAGATACGCAGTATTTT. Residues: CASSLGGQLTDTQYF.

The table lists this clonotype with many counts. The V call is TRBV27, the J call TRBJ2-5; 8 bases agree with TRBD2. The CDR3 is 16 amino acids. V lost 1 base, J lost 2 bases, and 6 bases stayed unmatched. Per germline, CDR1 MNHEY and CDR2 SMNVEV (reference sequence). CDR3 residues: CASSLWSGGRQETQYF. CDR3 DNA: TGTGCCAGCAGTTTATGGTCGGGAGGGAGACAAGAGACCCAGTACTTC.

The DNA of the CDR3 is TGTGCCAGCAGTTTGCCTGACAACACTGAAGCTTTCTTT. It yields the protein CASSLPDNTEAFF. This chain links TRBV7-9 with TRBJ1-1; D gene uncertain. CDR1 and CDR2 (germline): SEHNR, FQNEAQ (reference sequence). This CDR3 region has 13 residues. V shed 6 bases and J shed 2 bases, with 10 bases lying between them.

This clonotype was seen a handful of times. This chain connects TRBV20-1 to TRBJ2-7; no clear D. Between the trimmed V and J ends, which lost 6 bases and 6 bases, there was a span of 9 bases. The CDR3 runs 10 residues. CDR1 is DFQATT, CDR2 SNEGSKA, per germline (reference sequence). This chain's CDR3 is CSADPSEQYF. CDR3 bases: TGCAGTGCGGACCCCAGCGAGCAGTACTTC.